A single sample is the source of the 16 T cell receptor beta chains below, sequenced in a study of cytomegalovirus exposure and HLA in healthy donors. Primers: 60 Vbeta forward and 13 Jbeta reverse. Assay used: immunoSEQ multiplex PCR; TCRdb lists only in-frame clones, some missing. The table lists 160,000 or so clones, approximately 81% of them singletons, with 0.8% to 1.3% in the top ten. The specimen sequenced was PBMCs. The origin of the receptors is a man aged 25-40 years in good health and CMV-seronegative.

This chain links TRBV5-1 with TRBJ2-1; D is ambiguous. Germline CDR1 is SGHRS and CDR2 is YFSETQ. CDR3 length equals 14 residues. Between the trimmed V and J ends, which lost 4 bases and 8 bases, there was a span of 16 bases. In DNA form, the CDR3 reads TGCGCCAGCAGCCCCTCCCCAGGTGACGATGAGCAGTTCTTC. Amino acids: CASSPSPGDDEQFF.

The table lists this clone with a count of one. The chain recombines TRBV2 with TRBJ1-5; no clear D gene. V gave up 4 bases and J gave up 7 bases, with 17 bases separating them. Per the germline V gene, CDR1 is SNHLY and CDR2 is FYNNEI. The CDR3 loop spans 15 amino acids. CDR3 sequence reads: CASSAPDLGRQPQHF. For the CDR3, the DNA is TGTGCCAGCAGTGCACCGGATCTTGGGAGGCAGCCCCAGCATTTT.

This clone was seen a handful of times. The rearrangement joins TRBV28 to TRBJ2-5; D is perhaps TRBD2 (7 bases). This CDR3 comprises 13 residues. Looked up from germline, CDR1 is MDHEN and CDR2 is SYDVKM. This CDR3 is CGKSGGNWETQYF. CDR3 nucleotides: TGTGGCAAATCGGGGGGCAACTGGGAGACCCAGTACTTC. The whole variable domain, filled in from reference TRBV28 and TRBJ2-5, reads DVKVTQSSRYLVKRTGEKVFLECVQDMDHENMFWYRQDPGLGLRLIYFSYDVKMKEKGDIPEGYSVSREKKERFSLILESASTNQTSMYLCGKSGGNWETQYFGPGTRLLVL.

With regard to this clone: Germline and junction disagree at one end, which may indicate a read error. The chain employs TRBV9 and TRBJ1-1, with D hard to call. Germline assignment: CDR1 SGDLS and CDR2 YYNGEE. The CDR3 spans 15 residues. The CDR3 region is CVSSPEGRGRSEAFF. The CDR3 bases are TGTGTCAGCAGCCCCGAGGGTCGGGGAAGGTCTGAAGCTTTCTTT.

The genes are TRBV5-1 and TRBJ2-5, with TRBD2 matching 12 bases. Germline CDR1 is SGHRS and CDR2 is YFSETQ. V was clipped by 4 bases and J by 5 bases; unmatched bases: 15. This CDR3 region has 18 residues. CDR3 sequence: CASSTGLAGSSAFETQYF. The CDR3 nucleotides are TGCGCCAGCAGCACCGGACTAGCGGGGAGTTCTGCTTTTGAGACCCAGTACTTC.

The V gene is TRBV14, the J gene TRBJ1-4; D is perhaps TRBD1 (5 bases). The CDR3 totals 16 residues. V lost 1 base to trimming and J lost 0 bases, with 9 bases between them. Per the germline V gene, CDR1 is SGHDN and CDR2 is FVKESK. This chain's CDR3 is CASSQVRAATNEKLFF. CDR3 nucleotide sequence: TGTGCCAGCAGCCAAGTCAGGGCTGCAACTAATGAAAAACTGTTTTTT.

In DNA form, the CDR3 reads TGTGCCAGCAGCGTGTCGGAGGCCCAAGAGACCCAGTACTTC. Its translation: CASSVSEAQETQYF. The V and J genes are TRBV7-6 and TRBJ2-5, with a possible D match to TRBD2 (5 bases). This CDR3 has 14 residues. Germline assignment: CDR1 SGHVS and CDR2 FNYEAQ. V was clipped by 5 bases and J by 1 base, with 11 bases between them.

The rearrangement uses TRBV6-1 and TRBJ1-6; D is unclear. The CDR3 sequence is 18 residues long. Trimming left V 2 bases short and J 8 bases short, with 22 bases between. Germline CDR1 and CDR2: MNHNS and SASEGT. CDR3 residues: CASSESSGPWSIYSPLHF. The CDR3 DNA reads TGTGCCAGCAGTGAAAGTAGTGGGCCCTGGTCTATATATTCACCCCTCCACTTT.

This chain joins TRBV28 and TRBJ2-7; TRBD1 matches at 9 bases. The CDR3 is 14 residues long. Germline V lookup: CDR1 MDHEN, CDR2 SYDVKM. The junction had 9 bases not matched to a gene; V was cut back by 6 bases and J by 6 bases. CDR3 loop: CASRPPAGQGEQYF. In DNA, the CDR3 is TGTGCCAGCAGACCCCCCGCGGGACAGGGCGAGCAGTACTTC. Drawing the rest from reference TRBV28 and TRBJ2-7, the complete variable domain is DVKVTQSSRYLVKRTGEKVFLECVQDMDHENMFWYRQDPGLGLRLIYFSYDVKMKEKGDIPEGYSVSREKKERFSLILESASTNQTSMYLCASRPPAGQGEQYFGPGTRLTVT.

This rearrangement joins TRBV5-6 to TRBJ2-1; 7 bases fit TRBD2. Germline CDR1 and CDR2: SGHDT and YYEEEE. This CDR3 contains 15 residues. The junction had 4 bases not matched to a gene; V was cut back by 2 bases and J by 2 bases. CDR3 bases: TGTGCCAGCAGCTTCGGCGGGAGCCCCTACAATGAGCAGTTCTTC. Translation gives CASSFGGSPYNEQFF.

The chain carries TRBV2 and TRBJ2-7, with TRBD1 matching 10 bases. V lost 5 bases, J lost 3 bases, and 4 bases stayed unmatched. The CDR3 runs 14 residues. CDR1 is SNHLY, CDR2 FYNNEI, per germline. The CDR3 loop is CASSSRDRGYEQYF. In DNA form, the CDR3 reads TGTGCCAGCAGTAGCCGGGACAGGGGCTACGAGCAGTACTTC.

The rearrangement links TRBV6-5 to TRBJ2-3; the D is unclear. V lost 4 bases to trimming and J lost 1 base, with 15 bases between them. Germline V gene sequence: CDR1 MNHEY, CDR2 SVGAGI. The CDR3 consists of 16 residues. The CDR3 region has the DNA TGTGCCAGCAGTTCCGGTCCAAATTTCGGCACAGATACGCAGTATTTT. Its protein product is CASSSGPNFGTDTQYF.

The rearrangement links TRBV12-2 to TRBJ2-3; the table calls TRBD2, which could not be checked here. TRBV12-2 is listed as a pseudogene. The length of the CDR3 is 14 residues. The CDR3 bases are TGTGCAAGATTTCAACCGCTAGCAGCCGATACGCAGTATTTT. Its translation: CARFQPLAADTQYF.

This clone has only one observation. J is TRBJ2-7 and V is TRBV2; 8 positions agree with TRBD2. The CDR3 has 15 amino acids. Germline V lookup: CDR1 SNHLY, CDR2 FYNNEI. The V segment lost 3 bases and the J segment 2 bases; nucleotides outside the gene matches: 6. CDR3 in DNA: TGTGCCAGCAGTGACGACGGGGGGGCAACCTACGAGCAGTACTTC. It is translated as CASSDDGGATYEQYF.

This clone has just a few counts. The chain has TRBV5-1 and TRBJ2-7; weak D call: TRBD1 (5 bases). Between the trimmed V and J ends, which lost 2 bases and 2 bases, there was a span of 11 bases. This CDR3 region has 14 residues. Germline V gene data show CDR1 as SGHRS and CDR2 as YFSETQ. CDR3 nucleotide sequence: TGCGCCAGCAGCTTTCAGGGTGGAACCTACGAGCAGTACTTC. Encoded protein: CASSFQGGTYEQYF.

The V gene is TRBV18, the J gene TRBJ2-2; 10 nucleotides line up with TRBD2. V lost 5 bases, J lost 7 bases, and 10 bases stayed unmatched. The CDR3 totals 16 residues. CDR1 is KGHSH, CDR2 LQKENI, per germline. The chain's CDR3 is CASSSGTSVISGELFF. CDR3 bases: TGTGCCAGCTCATCCGGGACTAGCGTCATCAGCGGGGAGCTGTTTTTT.